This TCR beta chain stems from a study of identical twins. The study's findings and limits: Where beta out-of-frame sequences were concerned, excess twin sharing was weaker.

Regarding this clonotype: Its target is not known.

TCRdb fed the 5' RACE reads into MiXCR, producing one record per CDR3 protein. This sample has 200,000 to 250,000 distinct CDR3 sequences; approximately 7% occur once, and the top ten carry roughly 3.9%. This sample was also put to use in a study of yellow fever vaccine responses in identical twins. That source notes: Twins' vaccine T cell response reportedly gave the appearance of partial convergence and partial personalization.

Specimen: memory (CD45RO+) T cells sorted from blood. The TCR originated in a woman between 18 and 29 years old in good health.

CDR3 DNA sequence: TGCGCCAGCAGCCAGCATAATACGGCGGCAACCCTGGGGGAGCAGTACTTC. It encodes CASSQHNTAATLGEQYF. The chain recombines TRBV4-1 with TRBJ2-7; D unclear. CDR1 and CDR2 from the germline V gene are MGHRA and YSYEKL. V was shortened by 3 bases and J by 7 bases, with 25 bases between the two germline ends. The CDR3 has 17 amino acids.